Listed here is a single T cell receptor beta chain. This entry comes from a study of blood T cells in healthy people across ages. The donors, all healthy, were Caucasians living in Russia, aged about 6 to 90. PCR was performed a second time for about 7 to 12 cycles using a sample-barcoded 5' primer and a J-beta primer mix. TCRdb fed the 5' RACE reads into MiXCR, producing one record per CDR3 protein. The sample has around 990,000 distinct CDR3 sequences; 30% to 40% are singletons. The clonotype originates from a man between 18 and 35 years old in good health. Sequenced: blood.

The CDR3 DNA is TGCAGCGGGCGGGGGGGAAGGACTGAAGCTTTCTTT. Translating gives CSGRGGRTEAFF. The gene calls are TRBV29-1 and TRBJ1-1; a weak D match, TRBD1 (5 bases). Trimming removed 7 bases at V and 5 bases at J, with 14 bases between. The CDR3 is made up of 12 amino acids. Germline lookup yields CDR1 SQVTM and CDR2 ANQGSEA.